The subject of this entry is one TCR beta chain. Germline values: CDR1 SGHVS, CDR2 FQNEAQ. The ends were cut back, 5 bases at V and 10 bases at J, with 18 bases in the middle. The CDR3 extends over 14 amino acids. The data belong to a study of T cell responses to AZD1222 COVID-19 vaccine. TCRdb's table, derived via immunoSEQ multiplex PCR, lists solely in-frame clones and lacks some. This sample has nearly 100,000 clones, with approximately 91% found just once. The V and J genes are TRBV7-8 and TRBJ1-5, with D hard to call. This sequence originates from an adult in good health. The sequenced sample was peripheral blood, obtained on day 0 of AZD1222 vaccination. This chain's CDR3 is CASSDTLIADPQHF. CDR3 bases: TGTGCCAGCAGCGACACATTGATAGCAGATCCCCAGCATTTT.